This T cell receptor (beta chain) was observed in a study of spatial heterogeneity in lung cancer. Study-wide background: Detected sequences consistently included more beta-chain ones than alpha-chain ones. General study findings and limits: The study found that expanded intratumoral alpha and beta TCR counts tracked tumor mutation counts.

Trimming left V 8 bases short and J 0 bases short, with 9 bases between. The CDR3 is 12 amino acids. From germline, CDR1 is DFQATT and CDR2 SNEGSKA (reference sequence). As to time point: sample taken at primary tumor resection. The study sequenced unsorted whole RNA from tumor, nontumor lung or frozen PBMC. This clonotype was detected many times. Its antigen is currently unknown. A distinct unique molecular identifier was carried by each TCR cDNA molecule. TCRdb reprocessed the 5' RACE reads via MiXCR and lists one record per CDR3 protein. The sample carries some 5,600 distinct CDR3 sequences, 4.5% to 5.5% recorded once.

The specimen was lung tumor tissue, collected at surgery. This chain links TRBV20-1 with TRBJ2-3, with no clear D. The clonotype was recovered from a male donor with early-stage non-small cell lung cancer. The CDR3 protein is CSSTLSTDTQYF. CDR3 in DNA: TGCAGTTCGACACTAAGCACAGATACGCAGTATTTT.